Below are 3 T cell receptor beta chains sequenced from a single sample in a study of Ad26.COV2.S vaccination and SARS-CoV-2 variants. Generated by immunoSEQ multiplex PCR, the TCRdb table keeps only in-frame clones and is missing some. The profile covers hundreds of thousands of clones, with 89% appearing a single time and approximately 1.5% taken by the ten largest. Treatment reported: 19 received Ad26.COV2.S at low or high dose, single or two shots; a few received placebo; per-sample allocation not given. Sampling occurred on day 63 after the first vaccine or placebo injection. This sample comprised peripheral blood, obtained in a trial of Ad26.COV2.S vaccine versus placebo. Every receptor here comes from a person between 18 and 60 years old who received the Ad26.COV2.S COVID-19 vaccine or a placebo.

The rearrangement uses TRBV10-1 and TRBJ2-1; TRBD1 aligns across 8 bases. Trimming took 4 bases from V and 0 from J; bases not matched to a gene: 8. The CDR3 contains 17 residues. Per the germline V gene, CDR1 is WNHNN and CDR2 is SYGVQD (reference sequence). In DNA form, the CDR3 reads TGCGCCAGCAGTGGTCAGGGGGCGACGATCTCCTACAATGAGCAGTTCTTC. It translates to CASSGQGATISYNEQFF.

The rearrangement links TRBV25-1 to TRBJ1-5; possibly TRBD1 for D (6 bases). The V gene lost 3 bases and the J gene lost 0 bases, with 6 bases spanning the gap. Germline V gene data show CDR1 as MGHDK and CDR2 as SYGVNS. The length of the CDR3 is 14 residues. CDR3 sequence: CASSDRGSNQPQHF. The CDR3 DNA is TGTGCCAGCAGTGACAGGGGTAGCAATCAGCCCCAGCATTTT. The full variable domain, its missing parts supplied by reference TRBV25-1 and TRBJ1-5, is EADIYQTPRYLVIGTGKKITLECSQTMGHDKMYWYQQDPGMELHLIHYSYGVNSTEKGDLSSESTVSRIRTEHFPLTLESARPSHTSQYLCASSDRGSNQPQHFGDGTRLSIL.

The CDR3 spells CASSGGGVYNEQFF. CDR3 nucleotide sequence: TGTGCCAGCAGCGGGGGCGGGGTCTACAATGAGCAGTTCTTC. The V and J genes are TRBV7-8 and TRBJ2-1; TRBD1 or TRBD2 may be the D gene (6 bases each). This CDR3 comprises 14 residues. The V and J ends lost 5 bases and 3 bases respectively, with 11 bases between them. Germline values: CDR1 SGHVS, CDR2 FQNEAQ.